The sequence of this TCR beta chain was determined in a study of T cells expressing NK-cell markers. On the study more broadly: Researchers got TCR beta repertoires out of sorted CD3+CD56+NKG2C+, CD3+CD56+NKG2C- and CD3+CD56-NKG2C+ T cells. Sequencing covered eight donors, seven HCMV-seropositive and one seronegative. Points from the study as a whole: NKG2C+ dominant clonotypes from 5 to 7 donors made up about 1.0-8% of CD8+ T cells. Four donors showed these clonotypes also leading the CD3+CD56-NKG2C+ fraction.

Germline assignment: CDR1 KGHDR and CDR2 SFDVKD. This CDR3 has 17 residues. From the 5' RACE reads, TCRdb lists one entry per CDR3 protein and no DNA. Here the sample table reports about 180,000 distinct CDR3 sequences. As concerns this clonotype: No antigen is known for it.

The rearrangement links TRBV24-1 to TRBJ2-2; with no DNA, the TCRdb D assignment of TRBD1 cannot be verified. Sequencing used blood T cells: a sorted CD56 or NKG2C T cell subset, CD4+ or CD8+ T cells, or bulk PBMC T cells (not recorded which). This receptor was identified in a woman aged 18 to 75 in good health. CDR3 sequence: CATSEGGQGADTGELFF.